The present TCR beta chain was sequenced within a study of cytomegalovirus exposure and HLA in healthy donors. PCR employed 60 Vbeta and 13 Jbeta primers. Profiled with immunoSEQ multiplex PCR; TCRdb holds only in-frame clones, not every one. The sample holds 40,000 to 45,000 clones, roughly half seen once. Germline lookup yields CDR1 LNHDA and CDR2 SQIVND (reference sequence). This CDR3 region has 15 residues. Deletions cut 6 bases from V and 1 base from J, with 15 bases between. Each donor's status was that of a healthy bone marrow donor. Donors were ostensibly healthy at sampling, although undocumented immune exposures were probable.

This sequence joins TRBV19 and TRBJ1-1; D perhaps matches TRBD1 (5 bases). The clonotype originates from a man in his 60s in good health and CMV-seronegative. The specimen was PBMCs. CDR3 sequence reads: CASRTDAGGNTEAFF. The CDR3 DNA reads TGTGCCAGTAGGACGGACGCGGGGGGGAACACTGAAGCTTTCTTT.